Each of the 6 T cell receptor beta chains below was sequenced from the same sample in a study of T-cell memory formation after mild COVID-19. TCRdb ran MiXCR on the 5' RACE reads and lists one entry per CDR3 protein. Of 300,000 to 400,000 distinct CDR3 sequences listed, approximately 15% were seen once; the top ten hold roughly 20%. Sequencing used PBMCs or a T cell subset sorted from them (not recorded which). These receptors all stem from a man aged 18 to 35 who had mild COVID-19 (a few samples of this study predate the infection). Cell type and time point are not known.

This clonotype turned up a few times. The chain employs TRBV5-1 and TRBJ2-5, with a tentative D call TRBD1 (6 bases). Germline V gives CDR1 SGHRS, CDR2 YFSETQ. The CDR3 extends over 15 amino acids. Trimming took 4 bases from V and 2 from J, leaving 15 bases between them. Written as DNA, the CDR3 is TGCGCCAGCAGCCGAGGGGGACCCACTCAAGAGACCCAGTACTTC. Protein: CASSRGGPTQETQYF.

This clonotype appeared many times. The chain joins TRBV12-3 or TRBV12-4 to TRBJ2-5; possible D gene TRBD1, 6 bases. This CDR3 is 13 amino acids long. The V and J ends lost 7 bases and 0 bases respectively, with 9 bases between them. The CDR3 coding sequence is TGTGCCAGCAATACAGGGAACCAAGAGACCCAGTACTTC. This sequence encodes CASNTGNQETQYF.

CDR3 nucleotides: TGCAGTGCTGGGCTGGGACAGGGGATGAAGCAGTACTTC. Translating gives CSAGLGQGMKQYF. The chain links TRBV20-1 to TRBJ2-7; TRBD1 matches 10 bases. Germline V gene sequence: CDR1 DFQATT, CDR2 SNEGSKA (reference sequence). The length of the CDR3 is 13 residues. The trim removed 5 bases at V and 8 bases at J, leaving 9 bases unmatched.

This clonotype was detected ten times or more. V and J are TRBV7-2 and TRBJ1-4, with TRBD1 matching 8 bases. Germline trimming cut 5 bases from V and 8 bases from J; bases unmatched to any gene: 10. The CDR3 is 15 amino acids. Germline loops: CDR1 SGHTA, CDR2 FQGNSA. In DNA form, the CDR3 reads TGTGCCAGCAGCCCATGGACAGGGATTGACGAAAAACTGTTTTTT. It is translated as CASSPWTGIDEKLFF.

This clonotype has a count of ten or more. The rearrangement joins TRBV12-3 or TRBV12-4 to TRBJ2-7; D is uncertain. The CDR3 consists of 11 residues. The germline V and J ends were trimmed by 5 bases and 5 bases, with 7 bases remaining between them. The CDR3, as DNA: TGTGCCAGCAGTGCCTTGGACGAGCAGTACTTC. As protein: CASSALDEQYF.

CDR3 loop: CASSQDSTTLYGYTF. The CDR3 nucleotides read TGCGCCAGCAGCCAAGATTCGACAACGCTCTATGGCTACACCTTC. V and J are TRBV4-3 and TRBJ1-2; D is ambiguous. This CDR3 spans 15 amino acids. V was shortened by 0 bases and J by 4 bases, with 12 bases between the two germline ends. CDR1 and CDR2 from the germline V gene are LGHNA and YSLEER.